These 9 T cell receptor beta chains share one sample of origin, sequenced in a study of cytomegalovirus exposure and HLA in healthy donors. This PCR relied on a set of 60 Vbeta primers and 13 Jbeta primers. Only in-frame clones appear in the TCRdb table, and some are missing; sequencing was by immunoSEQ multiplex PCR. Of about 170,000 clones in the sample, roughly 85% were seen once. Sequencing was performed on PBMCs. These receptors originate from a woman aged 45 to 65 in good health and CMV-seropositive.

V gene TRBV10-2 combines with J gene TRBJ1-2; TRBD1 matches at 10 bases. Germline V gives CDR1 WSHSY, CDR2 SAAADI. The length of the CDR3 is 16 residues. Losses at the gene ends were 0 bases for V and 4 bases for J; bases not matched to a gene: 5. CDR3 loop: CASSESRTGGGYGYTF. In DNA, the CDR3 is TGCGCCAGCAGTGAGTCGAGGACAGGGGGTGGCTATGGCTACACCTTC.

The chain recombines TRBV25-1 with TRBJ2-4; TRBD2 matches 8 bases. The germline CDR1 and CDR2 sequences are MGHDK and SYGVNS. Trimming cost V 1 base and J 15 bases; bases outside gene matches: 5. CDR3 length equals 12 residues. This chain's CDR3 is CASSEFGRVVYF. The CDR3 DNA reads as TGTGCCAGCAGTGAATTCGGGAGGGTTGTGTACTTC.

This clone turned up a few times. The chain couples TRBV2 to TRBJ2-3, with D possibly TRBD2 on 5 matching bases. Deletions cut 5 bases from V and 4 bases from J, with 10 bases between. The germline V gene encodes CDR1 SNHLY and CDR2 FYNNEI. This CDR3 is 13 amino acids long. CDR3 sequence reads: CASSTGLADTQYF. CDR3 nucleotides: TGTGCCAGCAGTACTGGACTTGCAGATACGCAGTATTTT.

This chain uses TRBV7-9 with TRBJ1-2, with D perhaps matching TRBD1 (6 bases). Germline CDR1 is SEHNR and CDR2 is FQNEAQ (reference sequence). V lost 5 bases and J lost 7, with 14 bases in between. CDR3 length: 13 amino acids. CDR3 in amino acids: CASSPQGWSGYTF. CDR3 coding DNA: TGTGCCAGCAGCCCTCAGGGGTGGAGTGGCTACACCTTC.

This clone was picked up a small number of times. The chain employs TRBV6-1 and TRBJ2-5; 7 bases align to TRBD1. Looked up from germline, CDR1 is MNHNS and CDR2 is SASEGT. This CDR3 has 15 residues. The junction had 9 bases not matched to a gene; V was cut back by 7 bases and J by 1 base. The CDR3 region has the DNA TGTGCCAGCATCCCCTCCCGACAGGGCCAAGAGACCCAGTACTTC. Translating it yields CASIPSRQGQETQYF.

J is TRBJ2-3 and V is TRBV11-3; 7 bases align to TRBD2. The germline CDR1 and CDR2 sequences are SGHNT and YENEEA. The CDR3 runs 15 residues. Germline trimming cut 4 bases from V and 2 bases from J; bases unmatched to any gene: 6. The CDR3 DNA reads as TGTGCCAGCAGCTCCGGGGGGACTGACACAGATACGCAGTATTTT. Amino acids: CASSSGGTDTDTQYF. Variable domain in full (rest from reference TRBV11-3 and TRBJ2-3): EAGVVQSPRYKIIEKKQPVAFWCNPISGHNTLYWYLQNLGQGPELLIRYENEEAVDDSQLPKDRFSAERLKGVDSTLKIQPAELGDSAVYLCASSSGGTDTDTQYFGPGTRLTVL.

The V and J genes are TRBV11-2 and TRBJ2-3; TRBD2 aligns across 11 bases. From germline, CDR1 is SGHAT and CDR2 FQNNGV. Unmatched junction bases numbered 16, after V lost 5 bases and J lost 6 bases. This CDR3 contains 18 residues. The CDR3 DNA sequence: TGTGCCAGCAGCCCCGCGGGGATCATAGCGGGAGGGTCCGATACGCAGTATTTT. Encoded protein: CASSPAGIIAGGSDTQYF.

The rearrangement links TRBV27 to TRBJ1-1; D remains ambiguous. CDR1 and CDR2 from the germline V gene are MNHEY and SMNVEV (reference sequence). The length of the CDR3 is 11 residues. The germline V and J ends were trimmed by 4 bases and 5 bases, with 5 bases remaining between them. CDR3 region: CASSSLTEAFF. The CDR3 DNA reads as TGTGCCAGCAGTTCTCTGACTGAAGCTTTCTTT.

CDR3 nucleotide sequence: TGCAGCGGAAGCGGACAGGGAGTTAACGAGCAGTACTTC. Amino acids: CSGSGQGVNEQYF. V and J are TRBV29-1 and TRBJ2-7, with TRBD1 identical over 8 bases. Germline V lookup: CDR1 SQVTM, CDR2 ANQGSEA. The CDR3 loop spans 13 amino acids. The junction had 10 bases not matched to a gene; V was cut back by 7 bases and J by 5 bases.